This T cell receptor beta chain was identified in a study of Graves' ophthalmopathy and Graves' hyperthyroidism. Concerning this clonotype itself: What it binds is unknown.

General study points: Distinction of ophthalmopathy from stable hyperthyroidism by a 13-signature model reached almost 90% sensitivity and 75% to 83% specificity. Detected in blood as well were most expanded thyroid clonotypes with frequency above 0.001.

CDR3 length equals 14 residues. V lost 3 bases and J 0 bases, leaving 9 bases between the germline ends. Germline V gives CDR1 SGHRS, CDR2 YFSETQ. Newly diagnosed, the hyperthyroidism patients had under 2 months' duration and were aged 18 to 65. RNA transcripts provided the template for amplifying TCR beta CDR3 regions. RT-PCR with HTBI primers came first, then second-round multiplex PCR. TCRdb itself ran the multiplex PCR reads through MiXCR, one entry per CDR3 protein. This table holds a few hundred thousand distinct CDR3 sequences, 17% found once. J is TRBJ1-1 and V is TRBV5-1; D not resolved. This TCR was recovered from an adult woman with stable Graves' hyperthyroidism. The sample comprised peripheral blood. The CDR3 DNA is TGCGCCAGCAGCTGGGGTCTGGTGAACACTGAAGCTTTCTTT. Protein: CASSWGLVNTEAFF.